These 13 T cell receptor beta chains were all obtained from the same sample, sequenced in a study of identical twins. TCRdb independently ran MiXCR on the 5' RACE reads; one entry per CDR3 protein. In the table there are 400,000 or so distinct CDR3 sequences, approximately 9.1% of which are singletons. Sequenced: naive T cells sorted from blood. Every receptor here comes from a woman between 50 and 59 years old in good health.

This clonotype was recorded many times. The rearrangement links TRBV5-5 to TRBJ2-1, with TRBD2 matching 11 bases. CDR3 size: 16 residues. The V segment lost 1 base and the J segment 3 bases; nucleotides outside the gene matches: 3. CDR1 and CDR2 (germline): SGHKS, YYEKEE (reference sequence). The CDR3 DNA is TGTGCCAGCAGCTTGTTAGCGGGAGGGAACTACAATGAGCAGTTCTTC. It specifies CASSLLAGGNYNEQFF.

The rearrangement joins TRBV12-3 or TRBV12-4 to TRBJ2-3; possible D gene TRBD2, 6 bases. Trimming left V 3 bases short and J 8 bases short, with 21 bases between. This CDR3 is 16 amino acids long. CDR3 protein: CASSFSGNPPGGTQYF. The CDR3 bases are TGTGCCAGCAGTTTTAGTGGGAACCCTCCCGGGGGTACGCAGTATTTT.

With respect to this clonotype: Compared with germline, one end of the junction differs, possibly owing to a read error. This sequence joins TRBV6-1 and TRBJ2-5, with TRBD2 matching 12 bases. CDR1 is MNHNS and CDR2 is SASEGT in the germline V gene. This CDR3 spans 15 amino acids. The CDR3 region has the DNA TGTTCCAGCGGCTCGACTAGCGGGAGACCGGAGACCCAGTACTTC. Its translation is CSSGSTSGRPETQYF.

This clonotype was detected ten times or more. The chain links TRBV5-8 to TRBJ2-1; D remains ambiguous. Per the germline V gene, CDR1 is SGHTS and CDR2 is YDEGEE. The CDR3 is made up of 18 amino acids. Trimming left V 0 bases short and J 6 bases short, with 22 bases between. The chain's CDR3 is CASSLGGASPLLFNEQFF. CDR3 in DNA: TGTGCCAGCAGCTTGGGTGGCGCTAGTCCTCTTTTGTTCAATGAGCAGTTCTTC.

This clonotype was counted a few times. The rearrangement uses TRBV20-1 and TRBJ2-7; 8 nucleotides agree with TRBD2. The CDR3 extends over 15 amino acids. J was trimmed by 4 bases and V by 3 bases; bases with no gene match: 11. The germline gives CDR1 DFQATT, CDR2 SNEGSKA (reference sequence). The chain's CDR3 is CSARTGTRISYEQYF. The CDR3 bases are TGCAGTGCTAGGACCGGGACTAGGATTTCTTACGAGCAGTACTTC.

The chain joins TRBV5-1 to TRBJ2-1, with TRBD2 identical over 10 bases. CDR3 length equals 16 residues. V trimming: 3 bases; J trimming: 2 bases; junction bases outside the gene matches: 5. In germline, CDR1 is SGHRS, CDR2 YFSETQ. CDR3 in DNA: TGCGCCAGCAGCTCGATCACTAGCGGGGCCTACAATGAGCAGTTCTTC. This sequence encodes CASSSITSGAYNEQFF.

V is TRBV30 and J is TRBJ1-2, with D tentatively TRBD1 (6 bases). The CDR3 extends over 16 amino acids. V lost 3 bases and J 1 base, leaving 18 bases between the germline ends. Germline loops: CDR1 GTSNPN, CDR2 SVGIG (reference sequence). The CDR3 region is CAWREWTAKLNYGYTF. DNA for the CDR3: TGTGCCTGGAGAGAATGGACAGCTAAGCTTAACTATGGCTACACCTTC. Supplemented by reference TRBV30 and TRBJ1-2, the full variable domain reads SQTIHQWPATLVQPVGSPLSLECTVEGTSNPNLYWYRQAAGRGLQLLFYSVGIGQISSEVPQNLSASRPQDRQFILSSKKLLLSDSGFYLCAWREWTAKLNYGYTFGSGTRLTVV.

As DNA, the CDR3 is TGTGCCAGCAGCCGTTGGACAGGGGCTGTAGATACGCAGTATTTT. Its translation: CASSRWTGAVDTQYF. The chain has TRBV7-9 and TRBJ2-3; 9 bases line up with TRBD1. The CDR3 totals 15 residues. Germline V lookup: CDR1 SEHNR, CDR2 FQNEAQ (reference sequence). V dropped 5 bases and J dropped 5; count of bases not matched to a gene: 8.

This clonotype was recorded many times. This CDR3 reads CASSWTQGQPQHF. CDR3 DNA sequence: TGTGCCAGCAGCTGGACTCAGGGCCAGCCCCAGCATTTT. This sequence joins TRBV7-2 and TRBJ1-5; D possibly corresponds to TRBD1 (5 bases). V gave up 4 bases and J gave up 7 bases, with 11 bases separating them. Per the germline V gene, CDR1 is SGHTA and CDR2 is FQGNSA. This CDR3 contains 13 residues.

This clonotype was seen a handful of times. The chain links TRBV4-2 to TRBJ2-1; TRBD2 matches 10 bases. The CDR3 covers 17 residues. V trimming: 1 base; J trimming: 5 bases; junction bases outside the gene matches: 8. From germline, CDR1 is LGHNA and CDR2 YNFKEQ. The CDR3 loop is CASSQAISGRANNEQFF. The CDR3 region has the DNA TGTGCCAGCAGCCAAGCTATCAGCGGGAGGGCTAACAATGAGCAGTTCTTC.

The chain recombines TRBV3-1 with TRBJ1-2; D ambiguous. Germline values: CDR1 LGHDT, CDR2 YNNKEL (reference sequence). V was shortened by 0 bases and J by 3 bases, with 8 bases between the two germline ends. This CDR3 spans 14 amino acids. The CDR3 DNA sequence: TGTGCCAGCAGCCAAGACGCGGCTGACTATGGCTACACCTTC. This translates into CASSQDAADYGYTF.

This clonotype came up many times. At one end the junction does not follow the germline gene, possibly because of a read error. The chain is built from TRBV11-2 and TRBJ2-3; weak D call: TRBD2 (6 bases). Germline CDR1 reads SGHAT; CDR2 reads FQNNGV. The CDR3 covers 13 residues. The CDR3 DNA is TGTGCCAGCAGCCCTATCGGGAGACCGGTGGTGCATTTT. It specifies CASSPIGRPVVHF.

This clonotype was picked up a small number of times. The chain combines TRBV24-1 with TRBJ2-1; 9 positions match TRBD1. The J segment lost 5 bases and the V segment lost 4 bases, leaving 8 bases of the junction unmatched. Germline assignment: CDR1 KGHDR and CDR2 SFDVKD. CDR3 length: 16 amino acids. CDR3 sequence: CATSEITGGWNNEQFF. The DNA for the CDR3 is TGTGCCACCAGTGAAATAACAGGGGGCTGGAACAATGAGCAGTTCTTC.